These T cell receptor beta chains were read from a single sample in a study of cytomegalovirus exposure and HLA in healthy donors. Measured with immunoSEQ multiplex PCR; TCRdb has only the in-frame clones, and not every one. The repertoire holds approximately 160,000 clones, with approximately 80% as singletons. The source material was PBMCs. Receptors were obtained from a woman between 40 and 55 years old in good health and CMV-seropositive. CDR3s include the opening cysteine and the closing phenylalanine or tryptophan. The D gene is left open where the match is weak. Clone size is given for some rows only: seen once, a few or many times, or a class if the clone is expanded.

D,size,J,length,V,DNA,CDR3
.,few,TRBJ2-3,15,TRBV7-2,TGTGCCAGCAGCTTAGCGCGGGTCGTGACAGATACGCAGTATTTT,CASSLARVVTDTQYF
.,.,TRBJ1-1,14,TRBV18,TGTGCCAGCTCGCCTGGGGGGAGGGGCACTGAAGCTTTCTTT,CASSPGGRGTEAFF
.,.,TRBJ1-3,15,TRBV11-3,TGTGCCAGCAGCCCCGGACAGTTCTATGGAAACACCATATATTTT,CASSPGQFYGNTIYF
TRBD1,.,TRBJ1-1,13,TRBV2,TGTGCCAGCAGTGAACCGGACAGGAGTGAAGCTTTCTTT,CASSEPDRSEAFF
.,few,TRBJ1-1,14,TRBV18,TGTGCCAGCTCCCCCGTGGGGGCGAACACTGAAGCTTTCTTT,CASSPVGANTEAFF
.,.,TRBJ1-5,15,TRBV6-5,TGTGCCAGCAGTCCCAGGGGATATAGCAATCAGCCCCAGCATTTT,CASSPRGYSNQPQHF
TRBD1,.,TRBJ1-6,15,TRBV6-1,TGTGCCAGCAGTGAGGACAGGTCCTATAATTCACCCCTCCACTTT,CASSEDRSYNSPLHF
TRBD1,.,TRBJ1-1,16,TRBV7-2,TGTGCCAGCAGCTTAGTTCCGGGGACAGTGAGCCCTGAAGCTTTCTTT,CASSLVPGTVSPEAFF
TRBD1,.,TRBJ1-5,13,TRBV25-1,TGTGCCAGCAAAGGACAGGTTGACCAGCCCCAGCATTTT,CASKGQVDQPQHF
.,.,TRBJ1-1,14,TRBV9,TGTGCCAGCAGCCCCAGACAGAGGTACACTGAAGCTTTCTTT,CASSPRQRYTEAFF
TRBD1,.,TRBJ1-6,20,TRBV4-3,TGCGCCAGCAGCCAAGAAGGGACAGGGATAGGCCTCTCCTATAATTCACCCCTCCACTTT,CASSQEGTGIGLSYNSPLHF
TRBD1,.,TRBJ2-7,14,TRBV27,TGTGCCAGCAGTCAAGAAAGGGACAGCTACGAGCAGTACTTC,CASSQERDSYEQYF
TRBD1,.,TRBJ2-7,15,TRBV6-5,TGTGCCAGCAGTTACTCGTGGGACAGCACGTACGAGCAGTACTTC,CASSYSWDSTYEQYF
TRBD2,.,TRBJ2-7,14,TRBV5-8,TGTGCCAGCAGCCTGGCGGCTAGCGGCTACGAGCAGTACTTC,CASSLAASGYEQYF
TRBD1,.,TRBJ2-3,15,TRBV6-4,TGTGCCAGCAGTTCATCCGGGACAGCCACAGATACGCAGTATTTT,CASSSSGTATDTQYF
.,.,TRBJ1-1,14,TRBV7-2,TGTGCCAGCAGCTTTTCGGACTCGATCACTGAAGCTTTCTTT,CASSFSDSITEAFF
TRBD1,.,TRBJ2-2,16,TRBV27,TGTGCCAGCAGTTTATCGGGGACAGGGGGAGCCGGGGAGCTGTTTTTT,CASSLSGTGGAGELFF
.,.,TRBJ1-3,14,TRBV6-6,TGTGCCATCGGGAAACAGAGCTCTGGAAACACCATATATTTT,CAIGKQSSGNTIYF
TRBD1,once,TRBJ2-1,15,TRBV29-1,TGCAGCGTCCAGAGACAGGGGGCTGGCTACAATGAGCAGTTCTTC,CSVQRQGAGYNEQFF
.,few,TRBJ1-6,15,TRBV9,TGTGCCAGCAGCCCACTACAGGTTTTTAATTCACCCCTCCACTTT,CASSPLQVFNSPLHF
TRBD1,.,TRBJ1-4,15,TRBV9,TGTGCCAGCAGCACTGGGACAGACTTTAATGAAAAACTGTTTTTT,CASSTGTDFNEKLFF
.,.,TRBJ1-1,13,TRBV14,TGTGCCAGCAGCCCGGGATTTTACACTGAAGCTTTCTTT,CASSPGFYTEAFF
TRBD2,few,TRBJ2-5,17,TRBV7-2,TGTGCCAGCAGCTTAGGGGTAGCGGGGGGGGAGTGGGAGACCCAGTACTTC,CASSLGVAGGEWETQYF
TRBD1,.,TRBJ1-2,16,TRBV5-1,TGCGCCAGCAGCTTGGGGGGGACAGGTGCTAACTATGGCTACACCTTC,CASSLGGTGANYGYTF
TRBD1,.,TRBJ2-5,15,TRBV7-2,TGTGCCAGCAGCTTGCAGGGGGCGATGTGGGAGACCCAGTACTTC,CASSLQGAMWETQYF
TRBD1,.,TRBJ2-7,14,TRBV29-1,TGCAGCGTTGAAGATCTTTCAGGGGGCTACGAGCAGTACTTC,CSVEDLSGGYEQYF
.,.,TRBJ1-1,13,TRBV6-6,TGTGCCAGCAGTTCACAGGGGAACACTGAAGCTTTCTTT,CASSSQGNTEAFF
TRBD2,.,TRBJ2-3,15,TRBV7-2,TGTGCCAGCAGCCTCCTTAGCGGGGGGGCAGATACGCAGTATTTT,CASSLLSGGADTQYF
.,.,TRBJ1-2,13,TRBV4-3,TGCGTCAGCAGCCAAACAGGGTTTAATGGCTACACCTTC,CVSSQTGFNGYTF
.,few,TRBJ1-3,14,TRBV5-6,TGTGCCAGCAGCTTTAGAGGGTTTGGAAACACCATATATTTT,CASSFRGFGNTIYF
.,few,TRBJ1-4,14,TRBV11-3,TGTGCCAGCAGCTTATCAGCAACTAATGAAAAACTGTTTTTT,CASSLSATNEKLFF
.,.,TRBJ1-1,12,TRBV14,TGTGCCAGCAGCCCCCAGGGCACTGAAGCTTTCTTT,CASSPQGTEAFF
TRBD1,.,TRBJ1-2,17,TRBV9,TGTGCCAGCAGCGACCCGGGACAGGGGGCGCGATACTATGGCTACACCTTC,CASSDPGQGARYYGYTF
TRBD1,few,TRBJ2-1,14,TRBV12-5,TGTGCTAGCCTCCCGGACAGGGAATACAATGAGCAGTTCTTC,CASLPDREYNEQFF
.,once,TRBJ2-5,12,TRBV2,TGTGCCAGCAGACAGCTCCAAGAGACCCAGTACTTC,CASRQLQETQYF
.,.,TRBJ1-1,14,TRBV6-5,TGTGCCAGCAGTCGCGAAACCAGGGGCCCGGAAGCTTTCTTT,CASSRETRGPEAFF
TRBD2,.,TRBJ2-1,17,TRBV4-2,TGTGCCAGCAGCCAGACTAGCGGGTTGAGCTCCTACAATGAGCAGTTCTTC,CASSQTSGLSSYNEQFF
TRBD1,.,TRBJ2-2,16,TRBV9,TGTGCCAGCAGCAAAACCGGGACAGGTGGCACCGGGGAGCTGTTTTTT,CASSKTGTGGTGELFF
.,.,TRBJ1-5,18,TRBV7-8,TGTGCCAGCAGCTTGCACAACCGGGACACGATAACCAATCAGCCCCAGCATTTT,CASSLHNRDTITNQPQHF
TRBD2,.,TRBJ2-1,17,TRBV18,TGTGCCAGCTCATCAAACTCGGGGGGGCTCTCCTACAATGAGCAGTTCTTC,CASSSNSGGLSYNEQFF
.,.,TRBJ1-3,13,TRBV30,TGTGCCTCTCCGGTCCGGGGGGGAAACACCATATATTTT,CASPVRGGNTIYF
TRBD1,.,TRBJ2-7,16,TRBV7-2,TGTGCCAGCAGCTTAGGAGGGACAGGTCCTACGAGCGAGCAGTACTTC,CASSLGGTGPTSEQYF
.,.,TRBJ2-1,15,TRBV4-3,TGCGCCAGCAGCCAAGAGTCGAGCTCCTACAATGAGCAGTTCTTC,CASSQESSSYNEQFF
.,once,TRBJ1-3,15,TRBV6-5,TGTGCCAGCAGTTACTCGACAGGCTCTGGAAACACCATATATTTT,CASSYSTGSGNTIYF
.,.,TRBJ1-4,15,TRBV19,TGTGCCAGTAGTATGACTCAGGGAACTGATGAAAAACTGTTTTTT,CASSMTQGTDEKLFF
TRBD2,.,TRBJ2-3,15,TRBV7-9,TGTGCCAGCAGCTTAGCTAGCGGGTCCACAGATACGCAGTATTTT,CASSLASGSTDTQYF
.,.,TRBJ2-5,15,TRBV5-8,TGTGCCAGCAGCCCTTCCCTACAGGGAAAGGAGACCCAGTACTTC,CASSPSLQGKETQYF